This paragraph reports one T cell receptor (beta chain). Its target is unknown. 5'RACE template switching produced TCR cDNA carrying a universal primer site and UMIs. TCRdb recomputed calls from the 5' RACE reads with MiXCR, one row per CDR3 protein. The repertoire consists of approximately 510,000 distinct CDR3 sequences, with 20% to 25% occurring once and the leading ten covering 16%. This sample stems from a study of T cells after yellow fever vaccination. General study findings and limits: Contamination by abundant bulk-population clonotypes could be present in FACS-sorted repertoires. Subsequent booster samples again held most clones from primary vaccination (less than 98% CD4, about 85% CD8). Researchers noted that a small share of clonotypes showed up in both CD4 and CD8 compartments.

There are 15 residues in the CDR3. Deletions cut 3 bases from V and 1 base from J, with 12 bases between. Germline V gene sequence: CDR1 MGHDK, CDR2 SYGVNS. The sequence was collected from a young man who received the YFV17D yellow fever vaccine. The V and J genes are TRBV25-1 and TRBJ1-1; the D is unclear. The sequencing here drew on PBMCs, taken less than 25 days after the first yellow fever vaccination. CDR3 sequence reads: CASSEWAMPNTEAFF. For the CDR3, the DNA is TGTGCCAGCAGTGAGTGGGCGATGCCGAACACTGAAGCTTTCTTT.